This T cell receptor (beta chain) comes out of a study of blood T cell repertoires in COVID-19. Original handling: Reference gene primer amplification in the assay estimated nucleated cell counts. The repertoire was sequenced with immunoSEQ multiplex PCR; TCRdb's copy has only in-frame clones and lacks some. V and J calls and clone size are copied from that table; D and trimming were computed from the DNA. Of tens of thousands of clones in the sample, just over 85% were seen once. This CDR3 has 15 residues. Deletions cut 1 base from V and 5 bases from J, with 14 bases between. The germline gives CDR1 LGHNA, CDR2 YNFKEQ.

Sequenced: peripheral blood. The receptor was derived from a man between 65 and 85 years old with active COVID-19. V gene TRBV4-2 combines with J gene TRBJ1-2; TRBD1 is a possible D gene (6 bases). The CDR3 is CASSQGQAGLYGYTF. The DNA for the CDR3 is TGTGCCAGCAGCCAAGGACAGGCAGGGTTATATGGCTACACCTTC.